This TCR beta chain was documented in a study of pediatric ulcerative colitis. Study results and caveats: A couple of patients had blood samples with substantially reduced template counts. Ulcerative colitis patients shared more blood-rectal clones than controls. A couple of rectal clonotypes were found only in ulcerative colitis patients, all of them. This repertoire reflects total lymphocytes rather than subpopulations like regulatory T cells.

Method: immunoSEQ multiplex PCR; TCRdb's copy keeps in-frame clones and lacks some. The repertoire holds tens of thousands of clones, with 85% to 90% as singletons. Turning to this clone: Its antigen is unidentified.

CDR3 length equals 14 residues. The V gene's germline CDR1 is LNHDA and CDR2 SQIVND (reference sequence). V was shortened by 2 bases and J by 7 bases, with 14 bases between the two germline ends. The source is a boy between 10 and 17 years old who was a control in a study of pediatric ulcerative colitis. The V call is TRBV19, the J call TRBJ1-2; D gene unclear. Sequenced input: blood. The CDR3 DNA reads as TGTGCCAGTAGTATAAAAGGCGCTCGGGGTGGCTACACCTTC. It specifies CASSIKGARGGYTF.